These 6 T cell receptor beta chains came from one sample sequenced in a study of long-term antiretroviral therapy in people with HIV. Samples were assayed with immunoSEQ v3.0 at survey level. Produced via immunoSEQ multiplex PCR; TCRdb's table is partial and in-frame only. The sample contains about 20,000 clones, roughly nine tenths of which appear only once. The specimen was unsorted PBMCs, collected 4.4 years before starting antiretroviral therapy. These receptors were collected from a woman in her twenties or thirties with HIV.

The V gene is TRBV19, the J gene TRBJ1-1, with D maybe TRBD1 (5 bases). The CDR3 totals 15 residues. Germline-derived CDR1 and CDR2 are LNHDA and SQIVND (reference sequence). Deletions cut 2 bases from V and 1 base from J, with 11 bases between. This CDR3 is CASSIRQLKNTEAFF. Here the CDR3 DNA reads TGTGCCAGTAGTATAAGACAGCTTAAGAACACTGAAGCTTTCTTT.

CDR3 nucleotide sequence: TGTGCCTGGAGTGTAAAGTCATCCGTCAGCTACGAGCAGTACTTC. Its translation is CAWSVKSSVSYEQYF. This rearrangement joins TRBV30 to TRBJ2-7, with D unclear. This CDR3 region has 15 residues. Germline V gene lookup returns CDR1 GTSNPN and CDR2 SVGIG (reference sequence). The V end lost 0 bases, the J end lost 3 bases, and 15 bases lay between the germline ends.

V usage is TRBV5-1 and J usage is TRBJ1-2, with D perhaps TRBD1 (6 bases). The CDR3 extends over 15 amino acids. Germline V lookup: CDR1 SGHRS, CDR2 YFSETQ. V shed 3 bases and J shed 4 bases, with 16 bases lying between them. The CDR3 sequence: CASSSGTPQGYGYTF. CDR3 DNA sequence: TGCGCCAGCAGCTCCGGGACACCCCAGGGCTATGGCTACACCTTC. The whole variable domain, filled in from reference TRBV5-1 and TRBJ1-2, reads KAGVTQTPRYLIKTRGQQVTLSCSPISGHRSVSWYQQTPGQGLQFLFEYFSETQRNKGNFPGRFSGRQFSNSRSEMNVSTLELGDSALYLCASSSGTPQGYGYTFGSGTRLTVV.

This chain links TRBV30 with TRBJ1-1; D is undetermined. Germline V gene lookup returns CDR1 GTSNPN and CDR2 SVGIG (reference sequence). V lost 4 bases and J 5 bases, leaving 14 bases between the germline ends. The CDR3 consists of 13 residues. The CDR3 DNA follows: TGTGCCTGGAATTGGGCTGGGAATACTGAAGCTTTCTTT. It is translated as CAWNWAGNTEAFF.

This chain joins TRBV2 and TRBJ1-5; 9 bases map to TRBD1. V shed 4 bases, J shed 2 bases, and the junction held 3 bases outside the gene matches. The germline gives CDR1 SNHLY, CDR2 FYNNEI. This CDR3 spans 15 amino acids. The CDR3 loop is CASSGRTGGNQPQHF. The CDR3 nucleotides read TGTGCCAGCAGTGGACGGACAGGGGGCAATCAGCCCCAGCATTTT.

The chain recombines TRBV19 with TRBJ1-2, with D possibly matching TRBD1 (6 bases). Germline CDR1 LNHDA, CDR2 SQIVND (reference sequence). V lost 3 bases, J lost 8 bases, and 16 bases lay in between. The CDR3 sequence is 14 residues long. In nucleotides, the CDR3 is TGTGCCAGTAGTATGGAGGGGGAATTTGGGGGCTACACCTTC. Protein sequence: CASSMEGEFGGYTF.